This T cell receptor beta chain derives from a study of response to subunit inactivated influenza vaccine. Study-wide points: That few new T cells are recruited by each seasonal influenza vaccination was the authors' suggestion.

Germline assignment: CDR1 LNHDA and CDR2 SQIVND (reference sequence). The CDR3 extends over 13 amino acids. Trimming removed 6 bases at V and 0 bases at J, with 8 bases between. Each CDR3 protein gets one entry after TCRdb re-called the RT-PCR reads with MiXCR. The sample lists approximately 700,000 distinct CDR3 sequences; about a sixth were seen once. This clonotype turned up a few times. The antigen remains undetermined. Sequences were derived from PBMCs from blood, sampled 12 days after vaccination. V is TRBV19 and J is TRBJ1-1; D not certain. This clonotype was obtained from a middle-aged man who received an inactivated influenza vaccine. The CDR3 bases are TGTGCCAGTAGAGGTCAGATGAACACTGAAGCTTTCTTT. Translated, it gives CASRGQMNTEAFF.